This TCR beta chain stems from a study of breast tumors, draining lymph nodes, adjacent tissues. The sample holds many counts of this clonotype. The target antigen is unknown. Germline lookup yields CDR1 LNHDA and CDR2 SQIVND (reference sequence). Trimming shortened V by 2 bases and J by 0 bases, and 14 bases separated the two germline ends. This CDR3 region has 17 residues. MiXCR, run by TCRdb on the multiplex PCR reads, gives a single entry per CDR3 protein. The sample lists a few hundred thousand distinct CDR3 sequences, approximately 36% occurring once. Breast cancer patients provided tissue from their axillary draining lymph nodes. Notes on the study in general: Tumor T cell lymph node origin was a supported hypothesis, not proven. Data fit most tumor T cells coming from lymph node, expanding in tumor. Tumor repertoires ranked between lymph nodes and nontumor tissue in diversity, with V and J gene preferences.

The rearrangement uses TRBV19 and TRBJ1-5, with TRBD1 as a possible D gene (5 bases). Source material: axillary lymph node tissue. This TCR was sampled from a female donor with breast cancer. Some clones in this sample may be carry-over from other donors' samples. CDR3 in DNA: TGTGCCAGTAGTATACGCGGGGGGGGGTATAGCAATCAGCCCCAGCATTTT. It codes for CASSIRGGGYSNQPQHF.